This TCR beta chain is drawn from a study of cytomegalovirus exposure and HLA in healthy donors. The study, taken as a whole, reports: High sensitivity and specificity were reportedly achieved when the classifier diagnosed cytomegalovirus status. Segments of the TCR beta V type were, in most cases, productive about 87% or about 30% of the time in an earlier analysis.

A multiplex PCR was run with 60 Vbeta primers and 13 Jbeta primers. Clones were read by immunoSEQ multiplex PCR, and TCRdb kept only the in-frame ones, dropping some. This table holds over 200,000 clones, 82% found once. Trimming took off 4 bases at V and 5 bases at J, with 19 bases between the two ends. Germline-derived CDR1 and CDR2 are SGHRS and YFSETQ. This CDR3 spans 15 amino acids. This clone was counted a few times. As yet, its antigen is unknown. This chain joins TRBV5-1 and TRBJ2-7; a weak D match, TRBD2 (5 bases). The sequence came from a man in his forties or fifties in good health and CMV-seropositive. Sequenced: PBMCs. The CDR3: CASSLRETQWNEQYF. The CDR3 DNA reads TGCGCCAGCAGCCTACGGGAAACACAGTGGAACGAGCAGTACTTC.